The clone carrying this T cell receptor beta chain was seen a single time. This sample stems from a study of OX40 agonist ivuxolimab in advanced cancers. The repertoire was sequenced with immunoSEQ multiplex PCR; TCRdb's copy has only in-frame clones and lacks some. The data hold some 14,000 clones, with about 85% observed a single time. Germline V lookup: CDR1 SGHDT, CDR2 YYEEEE. The CDR3 contains 12 residues. V was clipped by 3 bases and J by 13 bases; unmatched bases: 2. The chain uses TRBV5-6 and TRBJ1-4, with 11 bases aligning to TRBD1. The receptor comes from an adult with an advanced solid tumor such as melanoma, head and neck, liver or kidney cancer. Sequences were derived from CD4+ or CD8+ T cells sorted from blood, sampled in a trial of the OX40 agonist ivuxolimab. CDR3 region: CASSYGTGGLFF. The CDR3 DNA follows: TGTGCCAGCAGCTACGGGACAGGGGGACTGTTTTTT.